A selection of T cell receptor beta chains follows, all from one sample in a study of identical twins. TCRdb reprocessed the 5' RACE reads via MiXCR and lists one record per CDR3 protein. In the table there are about 340,000 distinct CDR3 sequences, roughly 9% of which are singletons. Sequencing used naive T cells sorted from blood. The receptors were sampled from a woman between 45 and 65 years old in good health. Each CDR3 is given with its conserved first and last residue. Each record gives: clone size, D gene, CDR3 length, V gene, J gene, CDR3 DNA, CDR3 protein. A D gene is named only where the DNA matches it firmly. Expanded clones get a size class; other rows say once, few or many, or leave the size out.

abundance: few
d_gene: TRBD1
len: 14
v_gene: TRBV24-1
j_gene: TRBJ1-1
CDR3nt: TGTGCCACCCCTACCCTGACAGGGGAAGCTGAAGCTTTCTTT
CDR3aa: CATPTLTGEAEAFF

abundance: many
d_gene: TRBD2
len: 18
v_gene: TRBV7-8
j_gene: TRBJ2-3
CDR3nt: TGTGCCAGCAGCTTCGCTCTAGCGGGAGTCATGGGCACAGATACGCAGTATTTT
CDR3aa: CASSFALAGVMGTDTQYF

abundance: NA
d_gene: NA
len: 14
v_gene: TRBV20-1
j_gene: TRBJ2-3
CDR3nt: TGCAGTGCTGGCTTGAACAGGGCCACAGATACGCAGTATTTT
CDR3aa: CSAGLNRATDTQYF

abundance: NA
d_gene: NA
len: 13
v_gene: TRBV6-1
j_gene: TRBJ2-4
CDR3nt: TGTGCCACCTCGGAGGGGGCCAAAAACATTCAGTACTTC
CDR3aa: CATSEGAKNIQYF

abundance: few
d_gene: NA
len: 12
v_gene: TRBV27
j_gene: TRBJ2-7
CDR3nt: TGTGCCAGCAGCCGGTCGGACTACGAGCAGTACTTC
CDR3aa: CASSRSDYEQYF

abundance: few
d_gene: TRBD2
len: 15
v_gene: TRBV20-1
j_gene: TRBJ2-3
CDR3nt: TGCAGTGCTAGAGGGATACTAGCGGGATCAGATACGCAGTATTTT
CDR3aa: CSARGILAGSDTQYF

abundance: many
d_gene: NA
len: 13
v_gene: TRBV10-1
j_gene: TRBJ2-7
CDR3nt: TGCGCCAGCAGAAACGACAGTTCCTACGAGCAGTACTTC
CDR3aa: CASRNDSSYEQYF

abundance: few
d_gene: NA
len: 13
v_gene: TRBV15
j_gene: TRBJ2-5
CDR3nt: TGTGCCACCAGCAGAGTTCAGCAAGAGACCCAGTACTTC
CDR3aa: CATSRVQQETQYF

abundance: many
d_gene: NA
len: 14
v_gene: TRBV11-2
j_gene: TRBJ2-1
CDR3nt: TGTGCCAGCAGCATCCGGGACTTCCTCGATGAGCAGTTCTTC
CDR3aa: CASSIRDFLDEQFF

abundance: few
d_gene: TRBD1
len: 14
v_gene: TRBV7-9
j_gene: TRBJ1-5
CDR3nt: TGTGCCAGCAGCCCAACAGGGGCGGATCAGCCCCAGCATTTT
CDR3aa: CASSPTGADQPQHF